One and the same sample provided the 11 T cell receptor beta chains below, sequenced in a study of cytomegalovirus exposure and HLA in healthy donors. PCR used 60 Vbeta primers and 13 Jbeta primers. Only in-frame clones appear in the TCRdb table, and some are missing; sequencing was by immunoSEQ multiplex PCR. This table lists 130,000 to 150,000 clones. The sample consisted of PBMCs. All receptors come from a man aged 35 to 55 in good health and CMV-seronegative.

This rearrangement joins TRBV6-6 to TRBJ2-3, with 9 nucleotides matching TRBD1. CDR3 length: 15 amino acids. Germline assignment: CDR1 MNHNY and CDR2 SVGAGI (reference sequence). The trim removed 6 bases at V and 3 bases at J, leaving 7 bases unmatched. The CDR3 here is CASSPGQGWTDTQYF. In DNA form, the CDR3 reads TGTGCCAGCAGCCCCGGACAGGGGTGGACAGATACGCAGTATTTT.

The V gene is TRBV19, the J gene TRBJ1-5; D possibly corresponds to TRBD1 (6 bases). Looked up from germline, CDR1 is LNHDA and CDR2 is SQIVND (reference sequence). Deletions cut 3 bases from V and 6 bases from J, with 15 bases between. The CDR3 covers 15 residues. The CDR3 coding sequence is TGTGCCAGTAGTATTCCAGGGGTTATTTCTCAGCCCCAGCATTTT. Translating it yields CASSIPGVISQPQHF.

This sequence joins TRBV7-2 and TRBJ1-2; 8 bases agree with TRBD1. V was pared by 1 base and J by 0 bases, with 4 bases of the junction left unmatched. The CDR3 is 16 residues long. Germline V CDR1 and CDR2: SGHTA, FQGNSA. The CDR3 sequence is CASSLEGTGANYGYTF. Written as DNA, the CDR3 is TGTGCCAGCAGCTTAGAAGGGACAGGTGCTAACTATGGCTACACCTTC.

The chain links TRBV7-7 to TRBJ1-5; D unresolved. V was pared by 3 bases and J by 3 bases, with 9 bases between. Germline V gene lookup returns CDR1 SSHAT and CDR2 FNYEAQ (reference sequence). The CDR3 is 14 amino acids. CDR3 DNA sequence: TGTGCCAGCAGCTTGGACGGACTCAATCAGCCCCAGCATTTT. This translates into CASSLDGLNQPQHF.

The chain couples TRBV4-1 to TRBJ1-1; TRBD1 agrees at 12 bases. The CDR3 runs 16 residues. Losses at the gene ends were 6 bases for V and 5 bases for J; bases not matched to a gene: 10. Germline V gives CDR1 MGHRA, CDR2 YSYEKL. CDR3 sequence (DNA): TGCGCCAGCAGACCCGGGACAGGGGGCGGGAGGACTGAAGCTTTCTTT. Translation: CASRPGTGGGRTEAFF.

V gene TRBV5-4 combines with J gene TRBJ2-7, with TRBD1 identical over 8 bases. V gave up 1 base and J gave up 3 bases; unmatched junction bases: 0. The CDR3 runs to 13 residues. CDR1 and CDR2 from the germline V gene are SGHNT and YYREEE (reference sequence). This CDR3 reads CASSLTGGYEQYF. Written as DNA, the CDR3 is TGTGCCAGCAGCTTGACAGGGGGCTACGAGCAGTACTTC.

CDR3 amino acids: CASSPVREGAGTEAFF. CDR3 nucleotide sequence: TGTGCCAGCTCACCAGTCCGGGAGGGAGCAGGGACTGAAGCTTTCTTT. V gene TRBV18 combines with J gene TRBJ1-1, with a tentative D call TRBD1 (5 bases). In germline, CDR1 is KGHSH, CDR2 LQKENI. Trimming stripped 2 bases from V and 5 bases from J, with 18 bases between. The CDR3 loop spans 16 amino acids.

J is TRBJ1-2 and V is TRBV5-4, with D unclear. This CDR3 has 14 amino acids. Germline-derived CDR1 and CDR2 are SGHNT and YYREEE (reference sequence). V lost 4 bases to trimming and J lost 1 base, with 11 bases between them. The CDR3, as DNA: TGTGCCAGCAGCCCGGAGCTGGGTAACTATGGCTACACCTTC. Protein: CASSPELGNYGYTF.

V usage is TRBV5-1 and J usage is TRBJ2-3, with TRBD2 as a possible D gene (6 bases). Trimming stripped 3 bases from V and 0 bases from J, with 8 bases between. The CDR3 extends over 14 amino acids. Germline CDR1 SGHRS, CDR2 YFSETQ. The CDR3 reads CASSSGDSTDTQYF. CDR3 bases: TGCGCCAGCAGCTCGGGGGACAGCACAGATACGCAGTATTTT. The entire variable domain, with the rest obtained from reference TRBV5-1 and TRBJ2-3, is as follows: KAGVTQTPRYLIKTRGQQVTLSCSPISGHRSVSWYQQTPGQGLQFLFEYFSETQRNKGNFPGRFSGRQFSNSRSEMNVSTLELGDSALYLCASSSGDSTDTQYFGPGTRLTVL.

The chain carries TRBV7-8 and TRBJ2-1, with 9 bases identical to TRBD1. V dropped 5 bases and J dropped 7; count of bases not matched to a gene: 6. The V gene's germline CDR1 is SGHVS and CDR2 FQNEAQ. The CDR3 length is 14 residues. DNA for the CDR3: TGTGCCAGCAGCGAAATGACAGGGGGAAATGAGCAGTTCTTC. Translation: CASSEMTGGNEQFF.

As for this clone: The same CDR3 also results from other DNA sequences found in this sample. The DNA of the CDR3 is TGTGCCAGCAGTGAATACAGAGGCGGGGCCAACGTCCTGACTTTC. As protein: CASSEYRGGANVLTF. The V and J genes are TRBV25-1 and TRBJ2-6; D is unclear. CDR3 length: 15 residues. In germline, CDR1 is MGHDK, CDR2 SYGVNS. Trimming removed 0 bases from V and 4 bases from J, with 7 bases in between.